The 17 T cell receptor beta chains given below trace back to one sample, sequenced in a study of shared clonotypes between healthy human individuals. Libraries were prepared by immunoSEQ multiplex PCR; TCRdb keeps only in-frame clonotypes and omits some of them. The data contain roughly 1.5 million clones, nearly 99% of them seen just once; the ten biggest clones take up around 0.45%. Sequencing was performed on naive CD4+ T cells sorted from blood. As for subset: CD45RA+ positively selected. The receptors come from a man aged 25-40 years in good health.

The rearrangement uses TRBV19 and TRBJ2-7; 11 bases fit TRBD2. Germline V gene sequence: CDR1 LNHDA, CDR2 SQIVND (reference sequence). V dropped 8 bases and J dropped 2; count of bases not matched to a gene: 5. The CDR3 has 14 amino acids. CDR3 sequence (DNA): TGTGCCAGTTCTGCGACTAGCGGGGCCTACGAGCAGTACTTC. Its translation is CASSATSGAYEQYF.

The chain links TRBV7-9 to TRBJ2-1; TRBD2 matches at 11 bases. The CDR3 is 12 amino acids. Germline loops: CDR1 SEHNR, CDR2 FQNEAQ (reference sequence). J lost 11 bases, V lost 5 bases, and 2 bases had no gene match. The CDR3 nucleotides are TGTGCCAGCAGCCAGACTAGCGGGAAGCAGTTCTTC. It translates to CASSQTSGKQFF.

About this clone itself: The sample carries other DNA sequences with the same CDR3. V and J are TRBV5-4 and TRBJ1-2; D unresolved. The ends were cut back, 1 base at V and 2 bases at J, with 6 bases in the middle. Germline loops: CDR1 SGHNT, CDR2 YYREEE (reference sequence). This CDR3 is built from 13 residues. The CDR3 is CASSLTANYGYTF. CDR3 nucleotide sequence: TGTGCCAGCAGCTTGACGGCAAACTATGGCTACACCTTC.

This rearrangement joins TRBV27 to TRBJ2-7; D call uncertain. V lost 3 bases to trimming and J lost 3 bases, with 12 bases between them. The CDR3 runs 14 residues. Germline V gives CDR1 MNHEY, CDR2 SMNVEV (reference sequence). The CDR3 sequence: CASSFGADLYEQYF. The CDR3 bases are TGTGCCAGCAGTTTCGGAGCCGATCTCTACGAGCAGTACTTC.

The chain recombines TRBV6-5 with TRBJ2-1, with TRBD1 matching over 7 bases. Trimming cost V 0 bases and J 4 bases; bases outside gene matches: 3. CDR1 MNHEY and CDR2 SVGAGI come from the germline V gene. The CDR3 consists of 15 residues. This chain's CDR3 is CASSYSTGRYNEQFF. DNA of the CDR3: TGTGCCAGCAGTTACTCGACAGGGCGGTACAATGAGCAGTTCTTC.

CDR3 coding DNA: TGTGCCAGCAGTTTAGCCCTCCGGCCGGGAGGGCGGTACGAGCAGTACTTC. Translating it yields CASSLALRPGGRYEQYF. The V and J genes are TRBV27 and TRBJ2-7, with TRBD2 matching 8 bases. This CDR3 has 17 amino acids. Germline trimming cut 2 bases from V and 4 bases from J; bases unmatched to any gene: 13. CDR1 and CDR2 (germline): MNHEY, SMNVEV (reference sequence).

The chain is built from TRBV19 and TRBJ1-4; TRBD1 aligns across 8 bases. The CDR3 contains 15 residues. Germline CDR1 is LNHDA and CDR2 is SQIVND (reference sequence). Trimming cost V 4 bases and J 6 bases; bases outside gene matches: 7. CDR3 protein: CASSTPGGVHEKLFF. Here the CDR3 DNA reads TGTGCCAGTAGTACGCCAGGGGGCGTTCATGAAAAACTGTTTTTT.

V usage is TRBV14 and J usage is TRBJ2-2; no definite D call. V dropped 1 base and J dropped 5 bases, with 8 bases sitting between them. CDR1 and CDR2 (germline): SGHDN, FVKESK. This CDR3 comprises 14 residues. The CDR3 region is CASSQVRVTGELFF. In nucleotides, the CDR3 is TGTGCCAGCAGCCAAGTAAGAGTGACCGGGGAGCTGTTTTTT.

As regards this clone: The sample contains more than one DNA sequence encoding this CDR3. The chain couples TRBV7-2 to TRBJ2-7; TRBD1 might be the D (5 bases). This CDR3 has 12 amino acids. Trimming took off 5 bases at V and 4 bases at J, with 9 bases between the two ends. The V gene's germline CDR1 is SGHTA and CDR2 FQGNSA. The CDR3 region is CASSPGAYEQYF. The CDR3 nucleotides are TGTGCCAGCAGCCCTGGGGCATACGAGCAGTACTTC.

This chain uses TRBV7-8 with TRBJ2-1, with TRBD2 identical over 9 bases. Trimming took 4 bases from V and 1 from J; bases not matched to a gene: 2. CDR1 SGHVS and CDR2 FQNEAQ come from the germline V gene. The CDR3 runs 15 residues. CDR3 bases: TGTGCCAGCAGCTCTAGCGGGATGTCCTACAATGAGCAGTTCTTC. It yields the protein CASSSSGMSYNEQFF.

The rearrangement links TRBV11-2 to TRBJ2-7; 9 nucleotides align to TRBD1. V shed 5 bases, J shed 2 bases, and the junction held 7 bases outside the gene matches. The CDR3 covers 15 residues. Germline V gives CDR1 SGHAT, CDR2 FQNNGV. CDR3 coding DNA: TGTGCCAGCAGCCGGGACAGGGAAGGTACCTACGAGCAGTACTTC. Its translation is CASSRDREGTYEQYF.

The chain uses TRBV25-1 and TRBJ2-2; 7 positions agree with TRBD2. CDR3 size: 13 residues. The germline V gene has CDR1 MGHDK and CDR2 SYGVNS. V was pared by 1 base and J by 15 bases, with 8 bases of the junction left unmatched. The CDR3 DNA sequence: TGTGCCAGCAGTGAATCAGGCAGGACTAGGTTGTTTTTT. The encoded protein is CASSESGRTRLFF.

The chain combines TRBV29-1 with TRBJ2-1; TRBD2 matches at 7 bases. CDR3 length: 14 amino acids. The germline gives CDR1 SQVTM, CDR2 ANQGSEA. The trim removed 7 bases at V and 4 bases at J, leaving 10 bases unmatched. CDR3 sequence (DNA): TGCAGCGCAGAACTAGCGAGGACATACAATGAGCAGTTCTTC. Encoded protein: CSAELARTYNEQFF.

The chain carries TRBV4-3 and TRBJ1-4; 10 bases align to TRBD1. The ends lost 5 bases at V and 4 bases at J; junction bases unmatched: 16. This CDR3 contains 19 residues. Germline V gives CDR1 LGHNA, CDR2 YSLEER. Here the CDR3 reads CASSSRPGTGEGVNEKLFF. The CDR3 DNA reads TGCGCCAGCAGCTCCCGTCCCGGGACAGGGGAGGGGGTTAATGAAAAACTGTTTTTT.

The V call is TRBV5-6, the J call TRBJ2-7, with TRBD2 matching 8 bases. The CDR3 has 16 residues. CDR1 and CDR2 from the germline V gene are SGHDT and YYEEEE. The J segment lost 3 bases and the V segment lost 3 bases, leaving 11 bases of the junction unmatched. CDR3 coding DNA: TGTGCCAGCAGCTCTTTCTTAGCGGGACGTCTCTACGAGCAGTACTTC. Amino acids: CASSSFLAGRLYEQYF. Together with reference TRBV5-6 and TRBJ2-7, the CDR3 gives the full variable domain: DAGVTQSPTHLIKTRGQQVTLRCSPKSGHDTVSWYQQALGQGPQFIFQYYEEEERQRGNFPDRFSGHQFPNYSSELNVNALLLGDSALYLCASSSFLAGRLYEQYFGPGTRLTVT.

CDR3 region: CASTPRDEDLREKLFF. DNA for the CDR3: TGTGCCAGCACCCCGCGGGATGAGGATTTGCGGGAAAAACTGTTTTTT. The chain links TRBV28 to TRBJ1-4; D not resolved. Germline CDR1 MDHEN, CDR2 SYDVKM. Trimming took 7 bases from V and 8 from J, leaving 23 bases between them. This CDR3 spans 16 amino acids.

DNA of the CDR3: TGTGCCAGCAGCCGCGAACTGCCGGGACAGCCTTCGCCCTACGAGCAGTACTTC. Translating it yields CASSRELPGQPSPYEQYF. The rearrangement links TRBV14 to TRBJ2-7, with 7 bases lining up with TRBD1. Germline lookup yields CDR1 SGHDN and CDR2 FVKESK. The CDR3 extends over 18 amino acids. V lost 4 bases, J lost 2 bases, and 17 bases stayed unmatched. The full variable domain, with the rest looked up from reference TRBV14 and TRBJ2-7, is EAGVTQFPSHSVIEKGQTVTLRCDPISGHDNLYWYRRVMGKEIKFLLHFVKESKQDESGMPNNRFLAERTGGTYSTLKVQPAELEDSGVYFCASSRELPGQPSPYEQYFGPGTRLTVT.